This T cell receptor beta chain was captured by sequencing in a study of cytomegalovirus exposure and HLA in healthy donors. Findings and limits, study-wide: According to the study, roughly 160 TCR beta chains were cytomegalovirus-associated.

The CDR3 contains 18 residues. V lost 7 bases to trimming and J lost 2 bases; unmatched junction nucleotides: 14. CDR1 LNHDA and CDR2 SQIVND come from the germline V gene (reference sequence). The study ran its PCR with 60 Vbeta and 13 Jbeta primers. Using immunoSEQ multiplex PCR, the repertoire was profiled, and TCRdb retains in-frame clones only, with some absent. The sample includes some 41,000 clones. Comment on this clone: Its antigen is not identified.

This receptor was taken from a young man in good health and CMV-seronegative. The sample consisted of PBMCs. The chain links TRBV19 to TRBJ1-4; 9 bases match TRBD1. The CDR3 spells CASTPSGQGYFTNEKLFF. The CDR3 bases are TGTGCCAGTACCCCGTCGGGACAGGGCTATTTTACTAATGAAAAACTGTTTTTT.